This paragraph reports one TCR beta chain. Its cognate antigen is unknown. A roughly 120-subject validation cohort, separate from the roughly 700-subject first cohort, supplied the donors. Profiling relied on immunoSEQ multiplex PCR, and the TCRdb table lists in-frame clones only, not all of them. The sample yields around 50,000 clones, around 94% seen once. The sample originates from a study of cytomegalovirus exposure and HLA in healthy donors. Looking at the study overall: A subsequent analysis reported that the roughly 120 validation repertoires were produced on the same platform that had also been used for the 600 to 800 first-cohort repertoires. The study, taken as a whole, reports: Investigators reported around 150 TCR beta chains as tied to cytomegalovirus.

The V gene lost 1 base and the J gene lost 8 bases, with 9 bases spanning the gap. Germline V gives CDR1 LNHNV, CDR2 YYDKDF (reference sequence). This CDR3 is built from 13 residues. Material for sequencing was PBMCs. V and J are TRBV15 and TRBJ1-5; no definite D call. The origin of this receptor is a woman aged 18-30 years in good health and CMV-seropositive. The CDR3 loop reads CATSRGGDEPQHF. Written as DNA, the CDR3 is TGTGCCACCAGCAGAGGCGGGGATGAGCCCCAGCATTTT.